The 16 T cell receptor beta chains in this list originate from one sample, sequenced in a study of cytomegalovirus exposure and HLA in healthy donors. Use of 60 Vbeta and 13 Jbeta primers characterized the PCR. Only in-frame clones appear in the TCRdb table, and some are missing; sequencing was by immunoSEQ multiplex PCR. The sample has about 95,000 clones, roughly 82% seen once. The source material was PBMCs. The receptors stem from a man younger than 45 in good health and CMV-seropositive.

This chain joins TRBV25-1 and TRBJ1-6, with 9 bases fitting TRBD1. There are 15 residues in the CDR3. V lost 8 bases, J lost 13 bases, and 15 bases stayed unmatched. Per the germline V gene, CDR1 is MGHDK and CDR2 is SYGVNS. Written as DNA, the CDR3 is TGTGCCAGCCAACCTCCGGGACAGGGAAGGATTCCCCTCCACTTT. Encoded protein: CASQPPGQGRIPLHF.

This sequence joins TRBV27 and TRBJ1-4; 9 bases are a match to TRBD1. The CDR3 totals 14 residues. Per the germline V gene, CDR1 is MNHEY and CDR2 is SMNVEV (reference sequence). With V trimmed by 6 bases and J by 10 bases, 9 bases remained unmatched. CDR3 DNA sequence: TGTGCCAGCAGCCCGGGACAGGGAGTTGGAAAACTGTTTTTT. Protein product: CASSPGQGVGKLFF.

J is TRBJ1-5 and V is TRBV19; 7 bases are a match to TRBD1. After removal of 0 bases from V and 0 bases from J, the junction contained 8 bases not matched to a gene. Germline assignment: CDR1 LNHDA and CDR2 SQIVND (reference sequence). The CDR3 is 18 amino acids. This CDR3 reads CASSIDSGQAHSNQPQHF. The CDR3 DNA is TGTGCCAGTAGTATAGATTCCGGACAGGCCCATAGCAATCAGCCCCAGCATTTT. Full variable domain (remainder filled in from reference TRBV19 and TRBJ1-5): DGGITQSPKYLFRKEGQNVTLSCEQNLNHDAMYWYRQDPGQGLRLIYYSQIVNDFQKGDIAEGYSVSREKKESFPLTVTSAQKNPTAFYLCASSIDSGQAHSNQPQHFGDGTRLSIL.

This chain uses TRBV6-5 with TRBJ2-1; 8 positions agree with TRBD1. CDR3 length: 15 residues. The germline V gene encodes CDR1 MNHEY and CDR2 SVGAGI. V shed 6 bases, J shed 4 bases, and the junction held 8 bases outside the gene matches. The chain's CDR3 is CASSRTGGWYNEQFF. Written as DNA, the CDR3 is TGTGCCAGCAGCCGAACAGGGGGATGGTACAATGAGCAGTTCTTC.

V usage is TRBV6-4 and J usage is TRBJ2-1; 10 bases match TRBD2. V shed 0 bases and J 5 bases; nucleotides not matched to a gene: 1. Germline values: CDR1 MRHNA, CDR2 SNTAGT. CDR3 length: 15 residues. CDR3 DNA: TGTGCCAGCAGTGACTCACTAGCGGGGCACAATGAGCAGTTCTTC. Translation: CASSDSLAGHNEQFF.

V gene TRBV5-1 combines with J gene TRBJ2-7; no clear D gene. Germline loops: CDR1 SGHRS, CDR2 YFSETQ. Trimming left V 4 bases short and J 3 bases short, with 14 bases between. This CDR3 spans 14 amino acids. The CDR3: CASSPGQVHYEQYF. In DNA, the CDR3 is TGCGCCAGCAGCCCCGGTCAGGTACACTACGAGCAGTACTTC.

The chain has TRBV7-9 and TRBJ1-6; D gene ambiguous. Germline V CDR1 and CDR2: SEHNR, FQNEAQ (reference sequence). Trimming removed 2 bases at V and 3 bases at J, with 5 bases between. The CDR3 has 14 residues. CDR3 residues: CASSLSVYNSPLHF. In DNA, the CDR3 is TGTGCCAGCAGCTTATCTGTCTATAATTCACCCCTCCACTTT.

This chain links TRBV5-6 with TRBJ1-6; a weak D match, TRBD1 (5 bases). The CDR3 runs 15 residues. The V gene's germline CDR1 is SGHDT and CDR2 YYEEEE. V was trimmed by 0 bases and J by 5 bases, leaving 9 bases between them. This CDR3 reads CASSLGGGDNSPLHF. The CDR3 DNA is TGTGCCAGCAGCTTGGGCGGGGGTGATAATTCACCCCTCCACTTT.

V gene TRBV9 combines with J gene TRBJ1-1, with TRBD1 matching 9 bases. This CDR3 has 14 amino acids. V lost 3 bases and J lost 8; bases outside the gene matches: 8. Germline values: CDR1 SGDLS, CDR2 YYNGEE. CDR3 sequence (DNA): TGTGCCAGCAGCGGGACCGGGACAGGGAGAGAAGCTTTCTTT. It specifies CASSGTGTGREAFF.

The rearrangement joins TRBV27 to TRBJ2-3, with 8 bases that match TRBD1. CDR1 is MNHEY and CDR2 is SMNVEV in the germline V gene (reference sequence). This CDR3 spans 16 amino acids. Trimming removed 8 bases from V and 2 bases from J; junction bases left unmatched: 12. The CDR3 bases are TGTGCCAGCTCGGTGGGGGAGGACAGGGCCACAGATACGCAGTATTTT. Amino acids: CASSVGEDRATDTQYF.

V usage is TRBV30 and J usage is TRBJ1-1; the D is unclear. Germline CDR1 and CDR2: GTSNPN and SVGIG (reference sequence). The CDR3 contains 11 residues. V lost 2 bases and J lost 4, with 5 bases in between. The CDR3 loop is CAWSMSTEAFF. The CDR3 nucleotides are TGTGCCTGGAGTATGAGCACTGAAGCTTTCTTT.

Only a few counts were recorded for this clone. The chain has TRBV28 and TRBJ1-5; weak D call: TRBD1 (6 bases). CDR3 length: 15 residues. V was clipped by 6 bases and J by 2 bases, with 14 bases between them. Germline V gene sequence: CDR1 MDHEN, CDR2 SYDVKM. This CDR3 is CASRGTFGGNQPQHF. As DNA, the CDR3 is TGTGCCAGCAGGGGGACATTTGGGGGCAATCAGCCCCAGCATTTT.

The chain has TRBV6-5 and TRBJ1-4; D is perhaps TRBD1 (5 bases). The CDR3 totals 14 residues. V was clipped by 6 bases and J by 5 bases, with 13 bases between them. Germline V lookup: CDR1 MNHEY, CDR2 SVGAGI. This CDR3 reads CASSRPGGNEKLFF. In DNA, the CDR3 is TGTGCCAGCAGCCGACCGGGGGGGAATGAAAAACTGTTTTTT.

This clone was recorded only once. The rearrangement uses TRBV14 and TRBJ2-3; D unclear. Germline V gene lookup returns CDR1 SGHDN and CDR2 FVKESK. The CDR3 contains 11 residues. Trimming removed 6 bases at V and 4 bases at J, with 5 bases between. In nucleotides, the CDR3 is TGTGCCAGCAGTCTCGCAGATACGCAGTATTTT. Its protein product is CASSLADTQYF. The full variable domain, completed using reference TRBV14 and TRBJ2-3, is EAGVTQFPSHSVIEKGQTVTLRCDPISGHDNLYWYRRVMGKEIKFLLHFVKESKQDESGMPNNRFLAERTGGTYSTLKVQPAELEDSGVYFCASSLADTQYFGPGTRLTVL.

Comment on this clone: The same CDR3 can be traced to other DNA sequences in this sample. This rearrangement joins TRBV5-1 to TRBJ2-2, with D perhaps TRBD2 (6 bases). CDR3 length: 17 amino acids. Germline CDR1 SGHRS, CDR2 YFSETQ. The germline V and J ends were trimmed by 6 bases and 0 bases, with 18 bases remaining between them. CDR3 DNA sequence: TGCGCCAGCACCCCTGTTAGCGGAACAGCGAACACCGGGGAGCTGTTTTTT. Protein product: CASTPVSGTANTGELFF.

The chain combines TRBV29-1 with TRBJ2-5; 7 bases line up with TRBD1. V gave up 6 bases and J gave up 2 bases; unmatched junction bases: 12. This CDR3 is 15 amino acids long. Germline loops: CDR1 SQVTM, CDR2 ANQGSEA. The CDR3 DNA reads as TGCAGCGTCTCTTCTCCCGGGACAGCTCAAGAGACCCAGTACTTC. This gives the protein CSVSSPGTAQETQYF.